A selection of T cell receptor beta chains follows, all from one sample in a study of CD8+CD57+ T cells in acquired aplastic anemia. One entry per CDR3 protein results from TCRdb running MiXCR on the reads. The table includes roughly 200,000 distinct CDR3 sequences, about 62% detected once. Sequences were obtained from sorted CD4+, CD8+, or CD8+CD57+ T cells (not recorded which) from PBMCs. These receptors all come from a human donor with aplastic anemia. The CDR3 runs from the conserved cysteine through the conserved F or W. Fields, in order: clone size, J gene, CDR3 length, D gene, V gene, CDR3 DNA, CDR3 protein. D genes are given only for firm matches. Rows may omit the clone size; those that give it use once, few, many or a size class.

clone_size: -; j_call: TRBJ1-6; cdr3_length: 15; d_call: -; v_call: TRBV6-6; cdr3_nt: TGTGCCAGCAGTTACTACAGGGTTAACGATTCACCCCTCCACTTT; cdr3_aa: CASSYYRVNDSPLHF
clone_size: -; j_call: TRBJ2-2; cdr3_length: 13; d_call: -; v_call: TRBV6-5; cdr3_nt: TGTGCCAGCAAGTCCAGGGCTATCGGGGAGCTGTTTTTT; cdr3_aa: CASKSRAIGELFF
clone_size: -; j_call: TRBJ2-5; cdr3_length: 16; d_call: TRBD2; v_call: TRBV7-9; cdr3_nt: TGTGCCAGCAGCTCTATCGGACTAGCGGGGCTAGAGACCCAGTACTTC; cdr3_aa: CASSSIGLAGLETQYF
clone_size: many; j_call: TRBJ2-3; cdr3_length: 15; d_call: TRBD1; v_call: TRBV7-9; cdr3_nt: TGTGCCAGCAGCCCTGACAGGGGTTGGGCAGATACGCAGTATTTT; cdr3_aa: CASSPDRGWADTQYF
clone_size: -; j_call: TRBJ2-2; cdr3_length: 14; d_call: -; v_call: TRBV10-3; cdr3_nt: TGTGCCATCAGCGGAGGGGGGGGATCCGGGGAGCTGTTTTTT; cdr3_aa: CAISGGGGSGELFF
clone_size: few; j_call: TRBJ1-2; cdr3_length: 15; d_call: TRBD1; v_call: TRBV19; cdr3_nt: TGTGCCAGTAGTATATTACAGGGGGGGATCTATGGCTACACCTTC; cdr3_aa: CASSILQGGIYGYTF
clone_size: -; j_call: TRBJ1-2; cdr3_length: 14; d_call: TRBD1; v_call: TRBV7-6; cdr3_nt: TGTGCCAGCAGCCCAGAAGGGACAGGTTATGGCTACACCTTC; cdr3_aa: CASSPEGTGYGYTF
clone_size: -; j_call: TRBJ2-6; cdr3_length: 16; d_call: -; v_call: TRBV7-9; cdr3_nt: TGTGCCAGCAGCCCGAAACTAGGTACTGGGGCCAACGTCCTGACTTTC; cdr3_aa: CASSPKLGTGANVLTF
clone_size: -; j_call: TRBJ2-3; cdr3_length: 19; d_call: TRBD2; v_call: TRBV15; cdr3_nt: TGTGCCACCAGCAGAGGACTCCCCGCGGGGGGCCTAAGGACAGATACGCAGTATTTT; cdr3_aa: CATSRGLPAGGLRTDTQYF
clone_size: -; j_call: TRBJ2-7; cdr3_length: 14; d_call: TRBD2; v_call: TRBV5-6; cdr3_nt: TGTGCCAGCAGCTTGGCACTAGCGAGATACGAGCAGTACTTC; cdr3_aa: CASSLALARYEQYF
clone_size: -; j_call: TRBJ1-5; cdr3_length: 12; d_call: -; v_call: TRBV25-1; cdr3_nt: TGTGCCAGCAGTAGCGGCAATCAGCCCCAGCATTTT; cdr3_aa: CASSSGNQPQHF
clone_size: -; j_call: TRBJ2-1; cdr3_length: 17; d_call: TRBD2; v_call: TRBV7-2; cdr3_nt: TGTGCCAGCAGCTCCCAGAGGGCAGCGGGAGTTGGCAATGAGCAGTTCTTC; cdr3_aa: CASSSQRAAGVGNEQFF
clone_size: -; j_call: TRBJ2-5; cdr3_length: 15; d_call: TRBD1; v_call: TRBV19; cdr3_nt: TGTGCCAGTAGTATCCCCGGGACAGGGCAAGAGACCCAGTACTTC; cdr3_aa: CASSIPGTGQETQYF